This T cell receptor beta chain was recorded in a study of spatial heterogeneity in lung cancer. Individually, TCR cDNA molecules were each labelled with a unique molecular identifier. TCRdb recomputed calls from the 5' RACE reads with MiXCR, one row per CDR3 protein. Of some 100,000 distinct CDR3 sequences listed, approximately 4% are singletons. The time point is: sample taken at primary tumor resection. The cohort: 70 to 75 early-stage, untreated non-small cell lung cancer patients. Tumor, nontumor lung or frozen PBMC supplied whole RNA that was sequenced unsorted. The sample holds many counts of this clonotype. Its antigen is still unknown. Trimming left V 0 bases short and J 1 base short, with 21 bases between. The CDR3 has 19 residues. Per the germline V gene, CDR1 is MNHNY and CDR2 is SVGAGI (reference sequence). Findings of the study overall: Mutation tallies in tumors tracked expanded intratumoral alpha and beta TCR counts.

The sequenced sample was lung tumor tissue, obtained at surgery. The TCR was taken from a male donor with early-stage non-small cell lung cancer. The V gene is TRBV6-6, the J gene TRBJ1-1; D gene uncertain. This CDR3 reads CASSYSIGSAGRRNTEAFF. The CDR3 DNA sequence: TGTGCCAGCAGTTACTCGATAGGGAGTGCGGGCAGACGGAACACTGAAGCTTTCTTT.